Listed here are 24 T cell receptor beta chains from one sample, sequenced in a study of CD8 T cells in Susac syndrome. Reverse transcription of roughly 0.5 to 1 ug RNA was carried out with random hexamers. MiXCR, run by TCRdb on the immunoSEQ multiplex PCR reads, gives a single entry per CDR3 protein. This sample has around 280,000 distinct CDR3 sequences, with 92% found just once. The sequencing input was CD4+ T cells from PBMCs. The receptors stem from a human donor with multiple sclerosis.

This clonotype appeared once. V is TRBV9 and J is TRBJ2-1; D is uncertain. V was pared by 0 bases and J by 0 bases, with 4 bases between. The germline V gene has CDR1 SGDLS and CDR2 YYNGEE. The CDR3 extends over 14 amino acids. The CDR3 sequence is CASSVGPSYNEQFF. The CDR3 coding sequence is TGTGCCAGCAGCGTAGGCCCCTCCTACAATGAGCAGTTCTTC.

The genes are TRBV24-1 and TRBJ1-2, with 8 bases identical to TRBD1. J gave up 4 bases and V 4 bases, and 4 bases lay outside the gene matches. This CDR3 has 14 residues. Per the germline V gene, CDR1 is KGHDR and CDR2 is SFDVKD. In DNA, the CDR3 is TGTGCCACCAGTGACTCCGGGACAGGCTATGGCTACACCTTC. This encodes CATSDSGTGYGYTF.

The chain uses TRBV30 and TRBJ2-7; no clear D gene. The CDR3 is 12 residues long. Germline-derived CDR1 and CDR2 are GTSNPN and SVGIG (reference sequence). V lost 3 bases, J lost 2 bases, and 8 bases lay in between. CDR3 protein: CAWRGTAYEQYF. DNA of the CDR3: TGTGCCTGGAGGGGTACGGCCTACGAGCAGTACTTC.

This clonotype has just a few counts. This chain joins TRBV3-1 and TRBJ2-7, with 7 nucleotides matching TRBD2. This CDR3 is built from 16 residues. V lost 1 base, J lost 4 bases, and 10 bases stayed unmatched. In germline, CDR1 is LGHDT, CDR2 YNNKEL (reference sequence). In nucleotides, the CDR3 is TGTGCCAGCAGCCAAGGGTCAGTAGCGGGTATTTACGAGCAGTACTTC. Translated, it gives CASSQGSVAGIYEQYF.

This clonotype was recorded only once. The CDR3 coding sequence is TGTGCCATCAGTGCCGCAGGCTACGAGCAGTACTTC. Amino acids: CAISAAGYEQYF. The V gene is TRBV10-3, the J gene TRBJ2-7; D unclear. From germline, CDR1 is ENHRY and CDR2 SYGVKD. Trimming pared 4 bases from V and 3 bases from J, leaving 7 bases between. The CDR3 is 12 amino acids.

The chain recombines TRBV12-3 or TRBV12-4 with TRBJ2-2, with 9 bases identical to TRBD1. Trimming removed 6 bases from V and 2 bases from J; junction bases left unmatched: 4. The CDR3 spans 15 residues. CDR3 residues: CASSQGQGNTGELFF. DNA of the CDR3: TGTGCCAGCAGCCAGGGACAGGGTAACACCGGGGAGCTGTTTTTT.

The V call is TRBV7-2, the J call TRBJ2-2; 7 bases are a match to TRBD1. Germline V gene lookup returns CDR1 SGHTA and CDR2 FQGNSA. V shed 5 bases and J 1 base; nucleotides not matched to a gene: 4. This CDR3 comprises 15 residues. The DNA for the CDR3 is TGTGCCAGCAGCCCCTGGACAGGGAACACCGGGGAGCTGTTTTTT. Translating gives CASSPWTGNTGELFF.

The chain is built from TRBV19 and TRBJ2-7, with TRBD1 matching 8 bases. The germline V gene encodes CDR1 LNHDA and CDR2 SQIVND (reference sequence). The ends lost 5 bases at V and 7 bases at J; junction bases unmatched: 16. The CDR3 contains 16 residues. In DNA form, the CDR3 reads TGTGCCAGTAGTCCCCTGACAGGGGTGATTGGGGGTGAGCAGTACTTC. It translates to CASSPLTGVIGGEQYF.

This chain uses TRBV5-1 with TRBJ1-5, with TRBD1 as a possible D gene (6 bases). Trimming pared 0 bases from V and 5 bases from J, leaving 12 bases between. The germline gives CDR1 SGHRS, CDR2 YFSETQ. This CDR3 is built from 15 residues. This CDR3 reads CASSLVPGVDQPQHF. The CDR3 DNA follows: TGCGCCAGCAGCTTGGTTCCAGGGGTGGATCAGCCCCAGCATTTT.

This clonotype was seen only once. J is TRBJ2-3 and V is TRBV20-1; 8 nucleotides match TRBD1. After removal of 0 bases from V and 2 bases from J, the junction contained 7 bases not matched to a gene. This CDR3 comprises 16 residues. Germline V gene sequence: CDR1 DFQATT, CDR2 SNEGSKA (reference sequence). The CDR3 DNA is TGCAGTGCTAGAGATCCTGGGACAGGTCTCACAGATACGCAGTATTTT. It encodes CSARDPGTGLTDTQYF.

The CDR3 loop reads CASSYSPPGRASYEQYF. CDR3 nucleotide sequence: TGTGCCAGCAGTTACTCGCCCCCAGGGCGGGCCTCCTACGAGCAGTACTTC. The V call is TRBV6-5, the J call TRBJ2-7; possibly TRBD1 or TRBD2 for D (5 bases each). V lost 0 bases and J lost 0, with 15 bases in between. The CDR3 has 17 residues. Germline assignment: CDR1 MNHEY and CDR2 SVGAGI.

V usage is TRBV7-2 and J usage is TRBJ2-1, with 13 nucleotides matching TRBD2. V dropped 2 bases and J dropped 4; count of bases not matched to a gene: 2. From germline, CDR1 is SGHTA and CDR2 FQGNSA. CDR3 length equals 16 residues. The CDR3 sequence is CASSLRTSGSYNEQFF. In DNA, the CDR3 is TGTGCCAGCAGCTTAAGGACTAGCGGGAGTTACAATGAGCAGTTCTTC.

The chain links TRBV3-1 to TRBJ1-1, with TRBD1 as a possible D gene (6 bases). V gave up 0 bases and J gave up 0 bases, with 11 bases separating them. Germline V gene lookup returns CDR1 LGHDT and CDR2 YNNKEL (reference sequence). This CDR3 comprises 16 residues. CDR3 in amino acids: CASSQDRGLMNTEAFF. The CDR3 DNA reads TGTGCCAGCAGCCAAGACAGGGGACTCATGAACACTGAAGCTTTCTTT.

The chain is built from TRBV14 and TRBJ2-7; tentatively, D is TRBD1 (6 bases). Germline V gene data show CDR1 as SGHDN and CDR2 as FVKESK. The CDR3 has 14 amino acids. The V end lost 4 bases, the J end lost 3 bases, and 13 bases lay between the germline ends. DNA for the CDR3: TGTGCCAGCAGCCCCCCGGGGACAATCTACGAGCAGTACTTC. Protein sequence: CASSPPGTIYEQYF.

The chain carries TRBV11-2 and TRBJ2-7; D possibly matches TRBD1 or TRBD2 (5 bases each). The V end lost 4 bases, the J end lost 3 bases, and 22 bases lay between the germline ends. Germline CDR1 reads SGHAT; CDR2 reads FQNNGV. The CDR3 is 17 amino acids. The CDR3 DNA reads as TGTGCCAGCAGCTCCCCCCCCGGGACCCCGCGTTACTACGAGCAGTACTTC. This gives the protein CASSSPPGTPRYYEQYF. The complete variable domain, with remaining parts taken from reference TRBV11-2 and TRBJ2-7, reads EAGVAQSPRYKIIEKRQSVAFWCNPISGHATLYWYQQILGQGPKLLIQFQNNGVVDDSQLPKDRFSAERLKGVDSTLKIQPAKLEDSAVYLCASSSPPGTPRYYEQYFGPGTRLTVT.

This clonotype is a singleton in its sample. The chain recombines TRBV30 with TRBJ2-5; D is uncertain. V was trimmed by 0 bases and J by 1 base, leaving 3 bases between them. The CDR3 sequence is 12 residues long. Germline V gives CDR1 GTSNPN, CDR2 SVGIG (reference sequence). CDR3 loop: CAWSVVQETQYF. CDR3 nucleotides: TGTGCCTGGAGTGTGGTCCAAGAGACCCAGTACTTC.

This chain connects TRBV9 to TRBJ1-2; a weak D match, TRBD1 (5 bases). The CDR3 length is 17 residues. Trimming removed 1 base from V and 1 base from J, with 17 bases in between. Looked up from germline, CDR1 is SGDLS and CDR2 is YYNGEE. This CDR3 reads CASSVSTGGRNNYGYTF. The CDR3 DNA reads as TGTGCCAGCAGCGTATCGACCGGGGGGAGAAATAACTATGGCTACACCTTC. The full variable domain, completed using reference TRBV9 and TRBJ1-2, is DSGVTQTPKHLITATGQRVTLRCSPRSGDLSVYWYQQSLDQGLQFLIQYYNGEERAKGNILERFSAQQFPDLHSELNLSSLELGDSALYFCASSVSTGGRNNYGYTFGSGTRLTVV.

This chain links TRBV10-3 with TRBJ1-1; weak D call: TRBD1 (6 bases). The germline V and J ends were trimmed by 6 bases and 7 bases, with 15 bases remaining between them. The CDR3 length is 13 residues. CDR1 and CDR2 (germline): ENHRY, SYGVKD. Here the CDR3 DNA reads TGTGCCATCAGCCGGACAGAAGCCCATGAAGCTTTCTTT. It codes for CAISRTEAHEAFF.

CDR3 sequence reads: CSARDKEGSGAAANYGYTF. The CDR3 DNA reads as TGCAGTGCTAGAGATAAGGAGGGATCCGGGGCAGCGGCTAACTATGGCTACACCTTC. The chain is built from TRBV20-1 and TRBJ1-2, with TRBD1 as a possible D gene (5 bases). The CDR3 contains 19 residues. V gave up 0 bases and J gave up 0 bases, with 23 bases separating them. Germline CDR1 DFQATT, CDR2 SNEGSKA (reference sequence).

The rearrangement links TRBV29-1 to TRBJ1-5, with a weak D call TRBD1 (6 bases). Trimming removed 7 bases at V and 2 bases at J, with 12 bases between. The germline CDR1 and CDR2 sequences are SQVTM and ANQGSEA. The CDR3 is 13 residues long. CDR3 region: CSALPGGNQPQHF. CDR3 nucleotide sequence: TGCAGCGCCCTGCCAGGGGGCAATCAGCCCCAGCATTTT.

The rearrangement uses TRBV2 and TRBJ2-7, with 7 bases lining up with TRBD2. Germline CDR1 is SNHLY and CDR2 is FYNNEI. V lost 6 bases, J lost 5 bases, and 10 bases stayed unmatched. This CDR3 is 14 amino acids long. This chain's CDR3 is CASSLAEIGHEQYF. The CDR3 coding sequence is TGTGCCAGCAGCCTAGCGGAGATCGGCCACGAGCAGTACTTC.

The rearrangement joins TRBV5-6 to TRBJ1-1; D perhaps matches TRBD1 (6 bases). CDR1 is SGHDT, CDR2 YYEEEE, per germline. V was shortened by 1 base and J by 4 bases, with 14 bases between the two germline ends. The CDR3 consists of 15 residues. DNA of the CDR3: TGTGCCAGCAGCTTGCCCGGCAGGGGCGTCACTGAAGCTTTCTTT. This translates into CASSLPGRGVTEAFF.

This chain links TRBV5-1 with TRBJ2-1, with D tentatively TRBD2 (6 bases). V was trimmed by 0 bases and J by 1 base, leaving 8 bases between them. The CDR3 is made up of 15 amino acids. Germline V gives CDR1 SGHRS, CDR2 YFSETQ. CDR3 DNA: TGCGCCAGCAGCTTGGATCTAGCGTCCTACAATGAGCAGTTCTTC. Translating it yields CASSLDLASYNEQFF. Looking up the rest from reference TRBV5-1 and TRBJ2-1 gives the full variable domain: KAGVTQTPRYLIKTRGQQVTLSCSPISGHRSVSWYQQTPGQGLQFLFEYFSETQRNKGNFPGRFSGRQFSNSRSEMNVSTLELGDSALYLCASSLDLASYNEQFFGPGTRLTVL.

This clonotype was found once. CDR3 residues: CASSPEWGQGYNEQFF. The CDR3 DNA sequence: TGTGCCAGCAGCCCCGAATGGGGACAGGGTTACAATGAGCAGTTCTTC. The chain has TRBV5-6 and TRBJ2-1; TRBD1 matches 9 bases. Germline V gene data show CDR1 as SGHDT and CDR2 as YYEEEE. The CDR3 sequence is 16 residues long. V was clipped by 4 bases and J by 4 bases; unmatched bases: 9. Full variable domain (outside the CDR3, taken from reference TRBV5-6 and TRBJ2-1): DAGVTQSPTHLIKTRGQQVTLRCSPKSGHDTVSWYQQALGQGPQFIFQYYEEEERQRGNFPDRFSGHQFPNYSSELNVNALLLGDSALYLCASSPEWGQGYNEQFFGPGTRLTVL.